The 27 T cell receptor beta chains reported below all come from one sample, sequenced in a study of beta chain features in type 1 diabetes. Study-level points and caveats: The study found moderately but significantly shorter TCRB CDR3s in all four CD4+ subsets of Type 1 diabetes patients.

Every bit of the isolated RNA underwent reverse transcription, so sequencing read expressed TCRB transcripts. The repertoire was sequenced with immunoSEQ multiplex PCR; TCRdb's copy has only in-frame clones and lacks some. The sample has some 360,000 clones; about 10% are singletons. These TCRs are of unknown antigen specificity. The sequencing input was central memory CD4+ T cells from blood. These receptors came from a young man with type 1 diabetes.

The table lists this clone with a few counts. The chain carries TRBV28 and TRBJ2-7; D not certain. V was clipped by 3 bases and J by 2 bases, with 17 bases between them. The CDR3 spans 16 residues. Germline values: CDR1 MDHEN, CDR2 SYDVKM. The CDR3 nucleotides are TGTGCCAGCAGTTTTCATCGGACGGTAACGACCTACGAGCAGTACTTC. Translated, it gives CASSFHRTVTTYEQYF.

The chain links TRBV18 to TRBJ1-4; the D is unclear. The CDR3 spans 15 residues. Trimming left V 1 base short and J 4 bases short, with 10 bases between. Germline-derived CDR1 and CDR2 are KGHSH and LQKENI. CDR3 region: CASSPQGGRNEKLFF. CDR3 sequence (DNA): TGTGCCAGCTCACCACAGGGAGGTCGTAATGAAAAACTGTTTTTT.

This clone was seen ten or more times. The chain uses TRBV5-4 and TRBJ2-7; D is undetermined. The CDR3 length is 11 residues. Trimming stripped 3 bases from V and 3 bases from J, with 4 bases between. Germline loops: CDR1 SGHNT, CDR2 YYREEE (reference sequence). The CDR3 DNA follows: TGTGCCAGCAGCTCCAACTACGAGCAGTACTTC. Protein sequence: CASSSNYEQYF.

The rearrangement joins TRBV2 to TRBJ2-7; 9 bases line up with TRBD1. V shed 8 bases, J shed 4 bases, and the junction held 6 bases outside the gene matches. The V gene's germline CDR1 is SNHLY and CDR2 FYNNEI. The CDR3 sequence is 13 residues long. The CDR3 sequence is CASFRDREYEQYF. In DNA form, the CDR3 reads TGTGCCAGCTTCCGGGACAGGGAATACGAGCAGTACTTC. The variable domain in full, completed from reference TRBV2 and TRBJ2-7, reads EPEVTQTPSHQVTQMGQEVILRCVPISNHLYFYWYRQILGQKVEFLVSFYNNEISEKSEIFDDQFSVERPDGSNFTLKIRSTKLEDSAMYFCASFRDREYEQYFGPGTRLTVT.

The CDR3 here is CASSVAQGARGETQYF. CDR3 bases: TGTGCCAGCAGCGTAGCCCAGGGGGCTCGAGGAGAGACCCAGTACTTC. The J gene is TRBJ2-5, the V gene TRBV9; 8 bases are a match to TRBD1. With 0 bases clipped from V and 4 bases from J, the junction kept 8 bases outside the gene matches. The CDR3 totals 16 residues. Germline V gene lookup returns CDR1 SGDLS and CDR2 YYNGEE.

This clone was seen at least ten times. The gene calls are TRBV10-3 and TRBJ2-1, with TRBD2 matching over 10 bases. The CDR3 has 15 amino acids. V shed 2 bases, J shed 5 bases, and the junction held 3 bases outside the gene matches. Germline-derived CDR1 and CDR2 are ENHRY and SYGVKD. The CDR3, as DNA: TGTGCCATCAGTGAGCCCGGACTAGCGGACAATGAGCAGTTCTTC. This gives the protein CAISEPGLADNEQFF.

This clone was recorded a few times. V and J are TRBV5-6 and TRBJ2-1; D is uncertain. Germline CDR1 SGHDT, CDR2 YYEEEE. The CDR3 runs to 15 residues. Trimming removed 5 bases from V and 2 bases from J, with 14 bases in between. This CDR3 is CASSPLERTYNEQFF. In DNA, the CDR3 is TGTGCCAGCAGTCCTTTGGAGCGTACCTACAATGAGCAGTTCTTC.

The chain links TRBV7-8 to TRBJ2-7; 11 bases map to TRBD1. Per the germline V gene, CDR1 is SGHVS and CDR2 is FQNEAQ. The CDR3 spans 14 residues. V trimming: 6 bases; J trimming: 5 bases; junction bases outside the gene matches: 6. CDR3 DNA sequence: TGTGCCAGCAGGGTCGGACAGGGGGCTAACGAGCAGTACTTC. As protein: CASRVGQGANEQYF. Complete variable domain (other parts from reference TRBV7-8 and TRBJ2-7): GAGVSQSPRYKVAKRGQDVALRCDPISGHVSLFWYQQALGQGPEFLTYFQNEAQLDKSGLPSDRFFAERPEGSVSTLKIQRTQQEDSAVYLCASRVGQGANEQYFGPGTRLTVT.

This clone was seen a few times. The chain recombines TRBV18 with TRBJ2-2; 10 positions match TRBD2. With 6 bases clipped from V and 2 bases from J, the junction kept 9 bases outside the gene matches. This CDR3 region has 17 residues. In germline, CDR1 is KGHSH, CDR2 LQKENI. CDR3 loop: CASSPRASGSNTGELFF. CDR3 coding DNA: TGTGCCAGCTCGCCCAGGGCTAGCGGGAGCAACACCGGGGAGCTGTTTTTT.

The table lists this clone with a few counts. The chain employs TRBV19 and TRBJ1-2; TRBD1 aligns across 9 bases. V lost 6 bases, J lost 6 bases, and 8 bases stayed unmatched. Germline-derived CDR1 and CDR2 are LNHDA and SQIVND (reference sequence). This CDR3 spans 14 amino acids. CDR3 nucleotide sequence: TGTGCCAGTAGCCCCGGGGACAGGGCGAATGGCTACACCTTC. Its translation: CASSPGDRANGYTF.

About this clone: Other nucleotide sequences in the sample specify the same CDR3. The chain combines TRBV2 with TRBJ2-3; 12 positions match TRBD2. Germline CDR1 reads SNHLY; CDR2 reads FYNNEI. V gave up 5 bases and J gave up 4 bases; unmatched junction bases: 4. The CDR3 extends over 15 amino acids. The DNA of the CDR3 is TGTGCCAGCAGTAGACTAGCGGGAGCCCCAGATACGCAGTATTTT. Translated: CASSRLAGAPDTQYF.

This clone has just a few counts. The chain recombines TRBV29-1 with TRBJ2-2; D is perhaps TRBD2 (5 bases). The CDR3 totals 13 residues. Germline V gene sequence: CDR1 SQVTM, CDR2 ANQGSEA. Trimming pared 3 bases from V and 7 bases from J, leaving 12 bases between. Here the CDR3 reads CSVEAVRGGELFF. The CDR3 DNA sequence: TGCAGCGTTGAGGCAGTCCGGGGCGGGGAGCTGTTTTTT.

Only a few counts were recorded for this clone. Other DNA sequences in this specimen translate into the identical CDR3. V is TRBV7-9 and J is TRBJ2-1; 7 bases agree with TRBD2. This CDR3 spans 13 amino acids. In germline, CDR1 is SEHNR, CDR2 FQNEAQ (reference sequence). V lost 1 base to trimming and J lost 7 bases; unmatched junction nucleotides: 1. The CDR3 DNA reads TGTGCCAGCAGCTTAGGAGCGGGAAATGAGCAGTTCTTC. Its protein is CASSLGAGNEQFF.

The chain has TRBV19 and TRBJ2-3; 12 bases are shared with TRBD2. The CDR3 has 15 amino acids. With V trimmed by 9 bases and J by 1 base, 5 bases remained unmatched. Germline CDR1 LNHDA, CDR2 SQIVND (reference sequence). The CDR3 nucleotides are TGTGCCAGCTCTAGCGGGAGGGGGGGCACAGATACGCAGTATTTT. Its protein is CASSSGRGGTDTQYF.

This clone occurred many times. V is TRBV19 and J is TRBJ2-4, with 10 positions matching TRBD2. Germline CDR1 and CDR2: LNHDA and SQIVND (reference sequence). Trimming took 4 bases from V and 7 from J; bases not matched to a gene: 10. CDR3 length: 16 amino acids. CDR3 coding DNA: TGTGCCAGTAGTAAACAAGTAGCGGGAGGTCGCAACATTCAGTACTTC. Its protein product is CASSKQVAGGRNIQYF. The full variable domain, in which reference TRBV19 and TRBJ2-4 provide the parts outside the CDR3, is DGGITQSPKYLFRKEGQNVTLSCEQNLNHDAMYWYRQDPGQGLRLIYYSQIVNDFQKGDIAEGYSVSREKKESFPLTVTSAQKNPTAFYLCASSKQVAGGRNIQYFGAGTRLSVL.

The chain is built from TRBV7-2 and TRBJ2-7, with 7 bases that match TRBD1. Trimming removed 5 bases from V and 4 bases from J; junction bases left unmatched: 14. The CDR3 is 16 amino acids. Germline-derived CDR1 and CDR2 are SGHTA and FQGNSA. For the CDR3, the DNA is TGTGCCAGCAGCCATCAGCAGGGGGTGACTGAGTACGAGCAGTACTTC. This codes for CASSHQQGVTEYEQYF.

This clone showed up just a few times. This rearrangement joins TRBV30 to TRBJ2-7; TRBD2 agrees at 14 bases. V trimming: 3 bases; J trimming: 3 bases; junction bases outside the gene matches: 7. The CDR3 has 16 residues. Germline lookup yields CDR1 GTSNPN and CDR2 SVGIG (reference sequence). The CDR3 coding sequence is TGTGCCTGGAGCCGGACTAGCGGGAGGTTTAACTACGAGCAGTACTTC. It yields the protein CAWSRTSGRFNYEQYF.

This clone has ten or more counts. This rearrangement joins TRBV5-4 to TRBJ2-1; no clear D. Trimming shortened V by 4 bases and J by 10 bases, and 12 bases separated the two germline ends. CDR1 and CDR2 from the germline V gene are SGHNT and YYREEE (reference sequence). The CDR3 extends over 12 amino acids. The CDR3 loop is CASSADTGEQFF. The CDR3 coding sequence is TGTGCCAGCAGCGCTGATACGGGCGAGCAGTTCTTC.

This clone occurred many times. The rearrangement links TRBV7-9 to TRBJ2-1; the match to TRBD2 covers 11 bases. V lost 11 bases to trimming and J lost 3 bases; unmatched junction nucleotides: 9. This CDR3 is 15 amino acids long. CDR1 is SEHNR and CDR2 is FQNEAQ in the germline V gene (reference sequence). CDR3 sequence reads: CALTPTSGVYNEQFF. CDR3 coding DNA: TGTGCCCTAACGCCGACTAGCGGGGTCTACAATGAGCAGTTCTTC. Full variable domain (remainder filled in from reference TRBV7-9 and TRBJ2-1): DTGVSQNPRHKITKRGQNVTFRCDPISEHNRLYWYRQTLGQGPEFLTYFQNEAQLEKSRLLSDRFSAERPKGSFSTLEIQRTEQGDSAMYLCALTPTSGVYNEQFFGPGTRLTVL.

The chain uses TRBV6-1 and TRBJ1-4; D perhaps matches TRBD1 (5 bases). Germline lookup yields CDR1 MNHNS and CDR2 SASEGT. The CDR3 contains 13 residues. Trimming took off 6 bases at V and 14 bases at J, with 19 bases between the two ends. The CDR3 DNA follows: TGTGCCAGCAGCGAAAGGGAGGGGCATCGGCTGTTTTTT. This gives the protein CASSEREGHRLFF.

Ten or more counts support this clone. The V call is TRBV18, the J call TRBJ1-5, with D possibly matching TRBD1 (5 bases). This CDR3 is 15 amino acids long. Per the germline V gene, CDR1 is KGHSH and CDR2 is LQKENI. The V and J ends lost 3 bases and 5 bases respectively, with 14 bases between them. The CDR3 region is CASSPMQGRDQPQHF. The CDR3 DNA is TGTGCCAGCTCACCCATGCAGGGAAGGGATCAGCCCCAGCATTTT.

The chain combines TRBV5-1 with TRBJ1-2, with D tentatively TRBD1 (5 bases). Germline values: CDR1 SGHRS, CDR2 YFSETQ. V was clipped by 7 bases and J by 4 bases, with 17 bases between them. The CDR3 totals 14 residues. CDR3 coding DNA: TGCGCCAGCGCAACCGTCCAGGGTGGCTATGGCTACACCTTC. It encodes CASATVQGGYGYTF.

The table lists this clone with a few counts. The chain links TRBV5-4 to TRBJ1-3, with D perhaps TRBD1 (6 bases). V gave up 1 base and J gave up 2 bases, with 10 bases separating them. Germline V gives CDR1 SGHNT, CDR2 YYREEE (reference sequence). There are 15 residues in the CDR3. This CDR3 is CASSLSSGAGNTIYF. Here the CDR3 DNA reads TGTGCCAGCAGCTTGAGTTCAGGGGCTGGAAACACCATATATTTT.

V and J are TRBV15 and TRBJ2-1; D possibly corresponds to TRBD2 (5 bases). The V and J ends lost 6 bases and 2 bases respectively, with 20 bases between them. The CDR3 has 17 residues. The germline gives CDR1 LNHNV, CDR2 YYDKDF (reference sequence). DNA of the CDR3: TGTGCCACCAGTAAAGCCCAGGCGGGCAAACCCTACAATGAGCAGTTCTTC. This codes for CATSKAQAGKPYNEQFF.

This rearrangement joins TRBV6-5 to TRBJ1-1; D remains ambiguous. Per the germline V gene, CDR1 is MNHEY and CDR2 is SVGAGI. The CDR3 spans 14 residues. V shed 2 bases and J shed 4 bases, with 11 bases lying between them. In DNA, the CDR3 is TGTGCCAGCAGTTACCGGAGGATCCCCACTGAAGCTTTCTTT. Amino acid sequence: CASSYRRIPTEAFF.

In the case of this clone: A junction end diverges from the germline sequence, so it may reflect a read error. V and J are TRBV10-3 and TRBJ2-1; 12 positions match TRBD2. Germline lookup yields CDR1 ENHRY and CDR2 SYGVKD. This CDR3 has 17 amino acids. CDR3 sequence: CASSPTSGRPSYNEQFF. CDR3 bases: TGTGCCAGCAGTCCGACTAGCGGGAGACCTTCCTACAATGAGCAGTTCTTC.

This clone was detected only a few times. The rearrangement uses TRBV7-2 and TRBJ1-2; D remains unclear. The CDR3 runs 11 residues. Germline V gives CDR1 SGHTA, CDR2 FQGNSA. The V gene lost 4 bases and the J gene lost 8 bases, with 8 bases spanning the gap. This CDR3 is CASSSRSGYTF. In DNA, the CDR3 is TGTGCCAGCAGCTCCCGTTCGGGCTACACCTTC.